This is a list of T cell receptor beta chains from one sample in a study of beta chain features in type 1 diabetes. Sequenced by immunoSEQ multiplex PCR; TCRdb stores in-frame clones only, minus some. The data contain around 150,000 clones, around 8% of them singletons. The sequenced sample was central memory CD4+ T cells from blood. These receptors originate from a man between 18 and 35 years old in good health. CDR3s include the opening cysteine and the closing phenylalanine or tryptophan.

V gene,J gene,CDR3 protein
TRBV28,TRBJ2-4,CASSSFDGRGNIQYF
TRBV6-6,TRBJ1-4,CASSLGDADEKLFF
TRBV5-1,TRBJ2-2,CASSLELDRGRTNTGELFF
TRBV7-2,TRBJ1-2,CASSRRGNYGYTF
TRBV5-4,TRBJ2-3,CASSLKTSGDTDTQYF
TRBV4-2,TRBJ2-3,CASSWGVSSTDTQYF
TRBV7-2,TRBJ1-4,CASSHRQTRNEKLFF
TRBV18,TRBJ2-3,CASSPRASGEDTQYF
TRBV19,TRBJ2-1,CASRGFRTSGRPSSYNEQFF
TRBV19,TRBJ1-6,CASSEGARSPLHF
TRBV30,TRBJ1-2,CAWSPLDRIVAYTF
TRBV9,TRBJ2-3,CASSAGLAPPSPDTQYF
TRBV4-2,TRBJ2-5,CASSQDGVAGRKETQYF
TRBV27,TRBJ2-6,CASSFRGQSSGANVLTF
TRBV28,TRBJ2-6,CASSLSEPGANVLTF
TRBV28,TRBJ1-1,CASSLVGGVVTEAFF
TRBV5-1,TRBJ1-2,CASSRITGTELEHGYTF
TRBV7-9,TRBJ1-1,CASSLGGGLESTEAFF
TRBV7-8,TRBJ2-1,CASSLALGLAGARQFF
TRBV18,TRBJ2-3,CASSQRSGSTDTQYF
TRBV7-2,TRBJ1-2,CASSFDRDYGYTF
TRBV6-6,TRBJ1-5,CASSFRQGRSQPQHF
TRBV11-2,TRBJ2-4,CASSLDPGGENIQYF
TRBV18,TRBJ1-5,CASSPGQNLNQPQHF
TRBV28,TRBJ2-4,CASSQMTGGGNIQYF
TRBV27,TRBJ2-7,CASSHTGAEQYF
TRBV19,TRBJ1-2,CASTSPRTGGNYGYTF
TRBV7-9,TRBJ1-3,CASSRRGGIGNTIYF
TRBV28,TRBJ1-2,CASGGQDYGYTF
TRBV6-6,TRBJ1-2,CASISGQGHGYTF
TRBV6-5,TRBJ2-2,CASTPAGLNTGELFF
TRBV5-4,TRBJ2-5,CASSLDGRQETQYF
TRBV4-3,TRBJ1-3,CASSQESGASGNTIYF
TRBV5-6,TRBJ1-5,CASSRGDYQPQHF
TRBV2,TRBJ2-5,CASRANQETQYF
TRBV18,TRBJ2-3,CASSPLRTSTDTQYF
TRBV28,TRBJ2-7,CASGTGNYEQYF
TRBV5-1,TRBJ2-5,CASSSRTGSQETQYF
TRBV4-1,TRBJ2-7,CASSQDWRQGDYEQYF
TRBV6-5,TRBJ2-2,CASNPGRSTGELFF
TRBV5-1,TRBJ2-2,CASSSTSFRTGELFF
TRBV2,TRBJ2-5,CASSGDRAETQYF
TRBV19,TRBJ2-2,CASIRRLAGGIPTGELFF
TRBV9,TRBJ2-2,CASSLFRDNTGELFF
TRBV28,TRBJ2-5,CASDNLEWRGHQETQYF
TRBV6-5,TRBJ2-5,CASSLSETQYF
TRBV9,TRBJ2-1,CASAPGGLGLAGRDEQFF
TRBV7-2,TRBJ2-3,CASSLQARPDTQYF
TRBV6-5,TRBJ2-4,CASSDWTKNIQYF
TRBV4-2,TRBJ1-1,CASSQAGTTLMTEAFF
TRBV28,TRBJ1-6,CASSLGSEYNSPLHF
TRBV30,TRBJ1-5,CAWSGTGNQPQHF
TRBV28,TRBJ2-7,CASSNRVHEQYF
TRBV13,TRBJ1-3,CASSSQRVPGGGHLSGNTIYF
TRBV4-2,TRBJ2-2,CASSQDPQTLTGELFF